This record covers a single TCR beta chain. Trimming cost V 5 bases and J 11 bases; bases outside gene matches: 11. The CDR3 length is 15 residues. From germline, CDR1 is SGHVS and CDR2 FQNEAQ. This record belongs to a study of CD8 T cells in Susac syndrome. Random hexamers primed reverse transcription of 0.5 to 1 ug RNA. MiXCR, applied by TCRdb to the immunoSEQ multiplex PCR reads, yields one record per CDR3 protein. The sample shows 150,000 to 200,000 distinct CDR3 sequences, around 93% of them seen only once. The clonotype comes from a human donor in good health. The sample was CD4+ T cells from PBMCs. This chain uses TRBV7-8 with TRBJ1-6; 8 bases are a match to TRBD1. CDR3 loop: CASSAPTGVGTPLHF. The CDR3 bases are TGTGCCAGCAGCGCCCCGACAGGGGTCGGGACACCCCTCCACTTT.